The next 21 T cell receptor beta chains were all read from a single sample in a study of cytomegalovirus exposure and HLA in healthy donors. A multiplex PCR was run with 60 Vbeta primers and 13 Jbeta primers. Data came from immunoSEQ multiplex PCR; TCRdb stores just in-frame clones and leaves some out. The table lists 110,000 to 150,000 clones, 73% of them singletons. Material for sequencing was PBMCs. The origin of the receptors is a human donor in good health.

This chain uses TRBV10-3 with TRBJ2-5, with 8 bases fitting TRBD1. V lost 11 bases to trimming and J lost 4 bases; unmatched junction nucleotides: 6. CDR3 length: 12 amino acids. Per germline, CDR1 ENHRY and CDR2 SYGVKD. The CDR3 DNA reads TGTGCCGTAGGACAGGGAAGAGAGACCCAGTACTTC. It codes for CAVGQGRETQYF.

In this sample, this clone turned up once. CDR3 nucleotides: TGTGCCAGCAGCTCGGTCGGGGATTGGAACACTGAAGCTTTCTTT. It is translated as CASSSVGDWNTEAFF. The rearrangement joins TRBV11-2 to TRBJ1-1; D remains unclear. Germline CDR1 reads SGHAT; CDR2 reads FQNNGV. This CDR3 is 15 amino acids long. Trimming stripped 4 bases from V and 1 base from J, with 13 bases between.

This clone was counted between two and nine times. The rearrangement uses TRBV19 and TRBJ2-2; no definite D call. Germline assignment: CDR1 LNHDA and CDR2 SQIVND (reference sequence). The germline V and J ends were trimmed by 7 bases and 1 base, with 7 bases remaining between them. This CDR3 has 13 amino acids. The CDR3 loop is CASNDLNTGELFF. Written as DNA, the CDR3 is TGTGCCAGTAACGACTTGAACACCGGGGAGCTGTTTTTT.

This sequence joins TRBV5-1 and TRBJ2-3; no clear D gene. V was cut by 0 bases and J by 2 bases, with 13 bases left in between. The CDR3 sequence is 16 residues long. Germline values: CDR1 SGHRS, CDR2 YFSETQ. CDR3 region: CASSLVPLTNTDTQYF. CDR3 coding DNA: TGCGCCAGCAGCTTGGTACCACTAACTAACACAGATACGCAGTATTTT.

This clone showed up just once. The V gene is TRBV6-1, the J gene TRBJ2-3; D call uncertain. CDR3 length: 12 residues. The germline V and J ends were trimmed by 4 bases and 2 bases, with 4 bases remaining between them. The germline gives CDR1 MNHNS, CDR2 SASEGT. The CDR3 reads CASSAFTDTQYF. In DNA form, the CDR3 reads TGTGCCAGCAGTGCGTTCACAGATACGCAGTATTTT.

The chain recombines TRBV2 with TRBJ2-7; TRBD1 agrees at 8 bases. Germline values: CDR1 SNHLY, CDR2 FYNNEI. The CDR3 extends over 11 amino acids. Unmatched junction bases numbered 1, after V lost 4 bases and J lost 8 bases. The DNA for the CDR3 is TGTGCCAGCAGTGGACAGGGGCAGCAGTACTTC. It yields the protein CASSGQGQQYF.

The rearrangement uses TRBV18 and TRBJ2-2, with unresolved D. Germline V gene lookup returns CDR1 KGHSH and CDR2 LQKENI. The ends were cut back, 4 bases at V and 1 base at J, with 10 bases in the middle. The CDR3 extends over 15 amino acids. CDR3 loop: CASSLGRRNTGELFF. In nucleotides, the CDR3 is TGTGCCAGCTCACTCGGTAGGAGGAACACCGGGGAGCTGTTTTTT.

This sequence joins TRBV19 and TRBJ1-2; 7 bases agree with TRBD1. The CDR3 is 15 amino acids. Germline V gene sequence: CDR1 LNHDA, CDR2 SQIVND (reference sequence). Unmatched junction bases numbered 12, after V lost 6 bases and J lost 5 bases. The DNA for the CDR3 is TGTGCCAGTAGCCTCCGGGACAGTGCAGAGTATGGCTACACCTTC. Its protein is CASSLRDSAEYGYTF.

V usage is TRBV5-4 and J usage is TRBJ2-1; the D gene is possibly TRBD1 (5 bases). The V end was cut by 2 bases, the J end by 8 bases, with 8 bases between. CDR3 length: 12 amino acids. CDR1 is SGHNT and CDR2 is YYREEE in the germline V gene (reference sequence). The CDR3 nucleotides read TGTGCCAGCAGCTTACCCAGGGATGAGCAGTTCTTC. Amino acids: CASSLPRDEQFF.

Concerning this clone itself: Germline and junction disagree at one end, which may indicate a read error. The chain is built from TRBV7-7 and TRBJ2-7; 8 bases line up with TRBD1. The V gene's germline CDR1 is SSHAT and CDR2 FNYEAQ (reference sequence). The CDR3 runs to 13 residues. CDR3 sequence: CASSPLPGGRQYF. CDR3 DNA: TGTGCTAGCAGCCCCCTTCCAGGGGGCCGGCAGTACTTC.

This clone was recorded a few times. The V and J genes are TRBV28 and TRBJ2-1; weak D call: TRBD1 (5 bases). The V gene's germline CDR1 is MDHEN and CDR2 SYDVKM. Trimming took 8 bases from V and 3 from J, leaving 8 bases between them. The CDR3 extends over 12 amino acids. The CDR3 loop reads CASADSYNEQFF. The CDR3 DNA sequence: TGTGCCAGCGCCGACAGCTACAATGAGCAGTTCTTC.

This chain uses TRBV6-6 with TRBJ1-3; D remains ambiguous. Germline V lookup: CDR1 MNHNY, CDR2 SVGAGI (reference sequence). This CDR3 comprises 15 residues. Trimming took 6 bases from V and 0 from J, leaving 12 bases between them. As DNA, the CDR3 is TGTGCCAGCAGCAATATCGGGAGCTCTGGAAACACCATATATTTT. It translates to CASSNIGSSGNTIYF.

The V and J genes are TRBV6-1 and TRBJ1-1; unclear D gene. In germline, CDR1 is MNHNS, CDR2 SASEGT. CDR3 length: 12 amino acids. V lost 1 base and J lost 4, with 4 bases in between. The DNA of the CDR3 is TGTGCCAGCAGTGAAGTAATCACTGAAGCTTTCTTT. Translation: CASSEVITEAFF.

This clone was seen only once. This chain joins TRBV7-8 and TRBJ2-5; TRBD2 matches 9 bases. Germline V gene sequence: CDR1 SGHVS, CDR2 FQNEAQ. This CDR3 region has 14 residues. V shed 1 base and J 9 bases; nucleotides not matched to a gene: 6. CDR3 sequence (DNA): TGTGCCAGCAGCTTAGTCGCGGGGGGGATGCCCCAGTACTTC. Translated: CASSLVAGGMPQYF. Filled out from reference TRBV7-8 and TRBJ2-5, the complete variable domain reads GAGVSQSPRYKVAKRGQDVALRCDPISGHVSLFWYQQALGQGPEFLTYFQNEAQLDKSGLPSDRFFAERPEGSVSTLKIQRTQQEDSAVYLCASSLVAGGMPQYFGPGTRLLVL.

This chain joins TRBV6-5 and TRBJ1-5; no reliable D call. Germline loops: CDR1 MNHEY, CDR2 SVGAGI. V was cut by 0 bases and J by 5 bases, with 8 bases left in between. This CDR3 contains 14 residues. The CDR3 bases are TGTGCCAGCAGTTACTCGACGGCGGATCAGCCCCAGCATTTT. Protein product: CASSYSTADQPQHF.

This clone has just a few counts. The CDR3 nucleotides read TGTGCCAGCAGCGTATACAGGCGACCTTCCTACGAGCAGTACTTC. This encodes CASSVYRRPSYEQYF. This sequence joins TRBV7-2 and TRBJ2-7; perhaps TRBD1 as D (5 bases). V lost 5 bases to trimming and J lost 1 base, with 15 bases between them. The CDR3 consists of 15 residues. CDR1 is SGHTA, CDR2 FQGNSA, per germline.

J is TRBJ1-2 and V is TRBV5-6; D is unclear. The CDR3 extends over 11 amino acids. Germline-derived CDR1 and CDR2 are SGHDT and YYEEEE. Deletions cut 3 bases from V and 7 bases from J, with 7 bases between. CDR3 protein: CASSSFSGYTF. In nucleotides, the CDR3 is TGTGCCAGCAGCTCTTTTAGTGGCTACACCTTC.

V gene TRBV11-3 combines with J gene TRBJ2-1; possible D gene TRBD2, 5 bases. Trimming removed 4 bases at V and 5 bases at J, with 6 bases between. CDR1 and CDR2 (germline): SGHNT, YENEEA. The CDR3 length is 12 residues. The CDR3 spells CASSSGDNEQFF. CDR3 DNA: TGTGCCAGCAGCTCCGGGGACAATGAGCAGTTCTTC.

V and J are TRBV5-4 and TRBJ1-2; 8 bases are a match to TRBD1. Trimming cost V 0 bases and J 0 bases; bases outside gene matches: 1. Germline values: CDR1 SGHNT, CDR2 YYREEE (reference sequence). The CDR3 contains 15 residues. The CDR3 region is CASSLGDRSNYGYTF. The DNA for the CDR3 is TGTGCCAGCAGCTTGGGGGACAGGTCTAACTATGGCTACACCTTC.

The chain is built from TRBV5-1 and TRBJ2-1; D might be TRBD2 (5 bases). There are 13 residues in the CDR3. Germline V lookup: CDR1 SGHRS, CDR2 YFSETQ. Trimming shortened V by 2 bases and J by 9 bases, and 12 bases separated the two germline ends. The CDR3 spells CASSFEGLGEQFF. The CDR3, as DNA: TGCGCCAGCAGCTTCGAGGGTTTGGGTGAGCAGTTCTTC.

In this sample, this clone turned up a few times. This chain joins TRBV6-1 and TRBJ2-5; tentative D call: TRBD2 (7 bases). Per the germline V gene, CDR1 is MNHNS and CDR2 is SASEGT. The V end was cut by 3 bases, the J end by 4 bases, with 15 bases between. The CDR3 covers 15 residues. The CDR3 region has the DNA TGTGCCAGCAGTGACGAAATAGGGGGGGGAGAGACCCAGTACTTC. It translates to CASSDEIGGGETQYF.